This T cell receptor (beta chain) appears in the sequencing data of a study of neurological immune-mediated disorders. This clonotype showed up just a few times. The CDR3 is 18 amino acids. V shed 1 base and J shed 0 bases, with 16 bases lying between them. The germline gives CDR1 MGHDK, CDR2 SYGVNS. A single record per CDR3 protein comes from TCRdb applying MiXCR to the 5' RACE reads. This sample carries roughly 38,000 distinct CDR3 sequences, over 2% of them seen once, and the ten largest clones take approximately 12%. This chain connects TRBV25-1 to TRBJ2-1; D is unresolved. The sample was PBMCs. The clonotype originates from a young man with multiple sclerosis. The CDR3 DNA reads as TGTGCCAGCAGTGAATCCAATAACATGGCAGGCTCCTACAATGAGCAGTTCTTC. It specifies CASSESNNMAGSYNEQFF.